One sample yielded the 18 T cell receptor beta chains listed below, sequenced in a study of response to subunit inactivated influenza vaccine (dated by TCRdb to 2016 to 2019). In light of the paper, this sample's time point label describes: 45 to 55 days after influenza vaccine administration. The library was built by means of RT-PCR. The data were produced on an Illumina HiSeq 2500. The raw public data were reprocessed by TCRdb itself: fastp quality trimming at Q25, MiXCR clonotype calling, in-frame beta chains only. Rows are unified per CDR3 protein, each entry keeping the most common DNA and genes. The sample table shows over 450,000 distinct CDR3 sequences, and over 10% are seen once. The ten biggest clones cover around 13% of the sample. Sequencing was performed on PBMCs from blood, taken 35 to 45 days after vaccination. These receptors were obtained from a man in his fifties who received an inactivated influenza vaccine. Donor details come from another sample of the same person, matched by shared clones.

This chain joins TRBV6-2 or TRBV6-3 and TRBJ1-2; D is ambiguous. CDR1 is MNHEY, CDR2 SVGEGT, per germline. V was clipped by 0 bases and J by 7 bases, with 6 bases between them. The CDR3 is 12 residues long. The CDR3 region is CASSYSRFGYTF. CDR3 bases: TGTGCCAGCAGTTACTCGAGATTTGGCTACACCTTC.

The chain is built from TRBV15 and TRBJ2-4, with D perhaps TRBD2 (6 bases). This CDR3 is built from 16 residues. The germline gives CDR1 LNHNV, CDR2 YYDKDF (reference sequence). The ends were cut back, 5 bases at V and 1 base at J, with 15 bases in the middle. CDR3 coding DNA: TGTGCCACCAGCGGGTGGGGGGATATGGCCAAAAACATTCAGTACTTC. Its translation: CATSGWGDMAKNIQYF.

The DNA for the CDR3 is TGTGCCAGCAGTCCTCAGGGGCGGCTAGGGGCCTGGTACGAGCAGTACTTC. Protein sequence: CASSPQGRLGAWYEQYF. The J gene is TRBJ2-7, the V gene TRBV28, with D perhaps matching TRBD1 (6 bases). Trimming pared 5 bases from V and 4 bases from J, leaving 24 bases between. Germline-derived CDR1 and CDR2 are MDHEN and SYDVKM. The CDR3 length is 17 residues.

This clonotype was seen a few times. The chain recombines TRBV20-1 with TRBJ1-1; possible D gene TRBD1, 5 bases. Trimming removed 5 bases at V and 1 base at J, with 11 bases between. The CDR3 has 13 residues. Germline V lookup: CDR1 DFQATT, CDR2 SNEGSKA (reference sequence). The CDR3 reads CSAGGGGNTEAFF. Here the CDR3 DNA reads TGCAGTGCTGGGGGGGGAGGGAACACTGAAGCTTTCTTT.

This clonotype has more than one count but fewer than ten. A single base separates this from a much larger clone, so it may be a read error. The chain is built from TRBV5-5 and TRBJ1-1; D might be TRBD1 (6 bases). Germline-derived CDR1 and CDR2 are SGHKS and YYEKEE (reference sequence). The CDR3 is 13 residues long. The V end was cut by 4 bases, the J end by 1 base, with 8 bases between. CDR3 protein: CASSRGQNTEAFF. The CDR3 DNA follows: TGTGCCAGCAGCCGGGGACAGAACACTGAAGCTTTCTTT.

This clonotype came up a few times. The rearrangement uses TRBV12-3 or TRBV12-4 and TRBJ2-5, with no clear D. V was clipped by 1 base and J by 5 bases, with 11 bases between them. The CDR3 covers 14 residues. CDR3 sequence: CASSLDGRWETQYF. The CDR3 nucleotides are TGTGCCAGCAGTTTAGATGGCAGGTGGGAGACCCAGTACTTC.

V and J are TRBV27 and TRBJ2-5; 8 nucleotides line up with TRBD2. Unmatched junction bases numbered 18, after V lost 5 bases and J lost 4 bases. Germline loops: CDR1 MNHEY, CDR2 SMNVEV (reference sequence). The CDR3 totals 18 residues. The CDR3 bases are TGTGCCAGCAGTCCTACGGGGGCGGGAGGCCCCTGGGGAGAGACCCAGTACTTC. Amino acids: CASSPTGAGGPWGETQYF.

Only a few counts were recorded for this clonotype. The V and J genes are TRBV20-1 and TRBJ2-7; the match to TRBD1 covers 9 bases. The germline V gene has CDR1 DFQATT and CDR2 SNEGSKA (reference sequence). Trimming at V came to 3 bases and at J to 3 bases, leaving 9 bases not matched to a gene. This CDR3 is built from 15 residues. The CDR3: CSARGQGSKFYEQYF. The CDR3 region has the DNA TGCAGTGCTAGGGGACAGGGATCCAAATTCTACGAGCAGTACTTC.

The chain is built from TRBV18 and TRBJ1-4, with 9 bases lining up with TRBD1. Trimming removed 5 bases from V and 8 bases from J; junction bases left unmatched: 9. Germline CDR1 is KGHSH and CDR2 is LQKENI. CDR3 length: 15 amino acids. Here the CDR3 reads CASSAPGQGREKLFF. CDR3 coding DNA: TGTGCCAGCTCAGCCCCGGGACAGGGACGGGAAAAACTGTTTTTT.

This clonotype was observed a handful of times. The genes are TRBV2 and TRBJ2-1; 12 bases are a match to TRBD2. The junction had 4 bases not matched to a gene; V was cut back by 6 bases and J by 4 bases. Germline CDR1 and CDR2: SNHLY and FYNNEI. CDR3 size: 15 residues. CDR3 residues: CASRSSGGGYNEQFF. CDR3 nucleotides: TGTGCCAGCAGGTCTAGCGGGGGGGGATACAATGAGCAGTTCTTC.

This clonotype was seen a handful of times. The chain couples TRBV12-3 or TRBV12-4 to TRBJ1-5; the D is unclear. The ends were cut back, 5 bases at V and 3 bases at J, with 20 bases in the middle. The CDR3 loop spans 17 amino acids. The CDR3 here is CASSHSSSNRYNQPQHF. The CDR3 coding sequence is TGTGCCAGCAGTCACTCCTCATCTAACCGATACAATCAGCCCCAGCATTTT.

The chain links TRBV6-5 to TRBJ1-2, with D uncertain. The CDR3 covers 13 residues. V lost 2 bases and J lost 2, with 6 bases in between. Germline values: CDR1 MNHEY, CDR2 SVGAGI. The CDR3 nucleotides read TGTGCCAGCAGTTACAAGAGGAACTATGGCTACACCTTC. Protein: CASSYKRNYGYTF.

This clonotype was seen ten or more times. The rearrangement uses TRBV28 and TRBJ2-7, with D possibly being TRBD1 (6 bases). The germline V gene has CDR1 MDHEN and CDR2 SYDVKM. Trimming pared 5 bases from V and 4 bases from J, leaving 12 bases between. The CDR3 is 13 amino acids. The CDR3 loop reads CASSDGTSYEQYF. CDR3 coding DNA: TGTGCCAGCAGTGACGGGACATCTTACGAGCAGTACTTC.

This clonotype was recorded many times. CDR3 nucleotides: TGTGCCAGCAGCCCATTATGGACAGGGGGGGAGCAGTACTTC. It specifies CASSPLWTGGEQYF. The gene calls are TRBV28 and TRBJ2-7, with 10 nucleotides matching TRBD1. V lost 6 bases to trimming and J lost 7 bases; unmatched junction nucleotides: 9. This CDR3 is built from 14 residues. Per the germline V gene, CDR1 is MDHEN and CDR2 is SYDVKM.

Here the CDR3 reads CASSIFLWGTGGLGTDTQYF. CDR3 bases: TGTGCCAGCAGTATTTTTCTCTGGGGGACAGGGGGTTTAGGCACAGATACGCAGTATTTT. This sequence joins TRBV12-3 or TRBV12-4 and TRBJ2-3, with 11 nucleotides matching TRBD1. The CDR3 covers 20 residues. Germline trimming cut 5 bases from V and 1 base from J; bases unmatched to any gene: 17.

This clonotype was observed at least ten times. The rearrangement uses TRBV20-1 and TRBJ2-7; 7 bases fit TRBD2. Germline V gene lookup returns CDR1 DFQATT and CDR2 SNEGSKA (reference sequence). Trimming removed 3 bases from V and 0 bases from J; junction bases left unmatched: 11. The CDR3 sequence is 16 residues long. The CDR3 region is CSASKDSLAASYEQYF. CDR3 in DNA: TGCAGTGCTAGTAAGGATAGTCTAGCGGCCTCCTACGAGCAGTACTTC.

This clonotype was observed many times. The rearrangement uses TRBV5-1 and TRBJ1-1; TRBD1 matches at 7 bases. This CDR3 contains 14 residues. The junction had 4 bases not matched to a gene; V was cut back by 4 bases and J by 1 base. Germline loops: CDR1 SGHRS, CDR2 YFSETQ. CDR3 coding DNA: TGCGCCAGCAGCGGGGGACAGTGGAACACTGAAGCTTTCTTT. This codes for CASSGGQWNTEAFF.

The chain combines TRBV7-9 with TRBJ2-5, with 7 positions matching TRBD1. The CDR3 loop spans 15 amino acids. V shed 3 bases, J shed 5 bases, and the junction held 9 bases outside the gene matches. Germline loops: CDR1 SEHNR, CDR2 FQNEAQ (reference sequence). In DNA, the CDR3 is TGTGCCAGCAGCTTGGGAGACAGGGAGTGGGAGACCCAGTACTTC. Its translation is CASSLGDREWETQYF.